This T cell receptor (beta chain) stems from a study of cytomegalovirus exposure and HLA in healthy donors. Study conclusions and caveats: The classifier reportedly diagnosed cytomegalovirus status with high specificity and sensitivity.

Researchers ran the PCR with 60 Vbeta and 13 Jbeta primers. The data were produced by immunoSEQ multiplex PCR, yet TCRdb's version contains in-frame clones alone and is incomplete. The sample lists 150,000 to 250,000 clones, roughly 78% occurring once. About this clone itself: The antigen is not known.

Germline loops: CDR1 LNHNV, CDR2 YYDKDF (reference sequence). V lost 0 bases to trimming and J lost 7 bases, with 9 bases between them. This CDR3 is 13 amino acids long. The TCR was taken from a woman in her twenties or thirties in good health and CMV-seropositive. The chain has TRBV15 and TRBJ1-2; unclear D gene. Material: PBMCs. CDR3: CATSRDGFVGYTF. The CDR3 DNA sequence: TGTGCCACCAGCAGAGACGGGTTCGTTGGCTACACCTTC.